The TCR beta chain described here comes from a study of blood T cell repertoires in COVID-19. Overall study: From T cells, B-cell-depleted T cells, or PBMCs came the material, which was cDNA or gDNA.

In assigning cohorts, the study relied on participant-reported clinical history. The recovered donors of Cohort 3 showed two negative PCRs, clearance, or symptom resolution. Germline CDR1 MDHEN, CDR2 SYDVKM. The CDR3 sequence is 14 residues long. V lost 5 bases and J lost 7, with 17 bases in between. Authors' methods: Cell counts per sample came from amplifying reference gene primers. Profiled with immunoSEQ multiplex PCR; TCRdb holds only in-frame clones, not every one. The V and J calls and clone size were taken over from that table, and D and trimming were inferred from the DNA. The sample includes fewer than 450,000 clones, more than 75% seen only once; the top ten take more than 0.95%.

The material sequenced was PBMCs or T cells enriched from blood (not recorded which). This TCR was sampled from a young woman who had recovered from COVID-19. This chain joins TRBV28 and TRBJ1-1, with D hard to call. The CDR3 here is CASSLPGIEFEAFF. CDR3 nucleotides: TGTGCCAGCAGTCTCCCCGGGATCGAGTTTGAAGCTTTCTTT. Complete variable domain (other parts from reference TRBV28 and TRBJ1-1): DVKVTQSSRYLVKRTGEKVFLECVQDMDHENMFWYRQDPGLGLRLIYFSYDVKMKEKGDIPEGYSVSREKKERFSLILESASTNQTSMYLCASSLPGIEFEAFFGQGTRLTVV.